These 15 T cell receptor beta chains were all obtained from the same sample, sequenced in a study of T cell clones after liver transplantation. Measured with immunoSEQ multiplex PCR; TCRdb has only the in-frame clones, and not every one. Among roughly 100,000 clones listed, 75% to 90% were seen once. This sample comprised CD4+ T cells from blood, obtained before liver transplant. The receptors were gathered from a human donor who received a liver transplant.

The chain links TRBV10-2 to TRBJ1-5; no firm D call. Germline CDR1 reads WSHSY; CDR2 reads SAAADI. V lost 4 bases to trimming and J lost 7 bases, with 14 bases between them. The CDR3 covers 14 residues. CDR3 sequence (DNA): TGCGCCAGCAGTGTCGGGCCCCCGGGACAGCCCCAGCATTTT. This gives the protein CASSVGPPGQPQHF.

The chain joins TRBV5-5 to TRBJ1-2; D not certain. The germline V and J ends were trimmed by 4 bases and 1 base, with 5 bases remaining between them. Per the germline V gene, CDR1 is SGHKS and CDR2 is YYEKEE (reference sequence). The CDR3 consists of 12 residues. The CDR3 reads CASSHVNYGYTF. DNA of the CDR3: TGTGCCAGCAGCCATGTTAACTATGGCTACACCTTC.

The chain joins TRBV6-5 to TRBJ2-7, with TRBD1 identical over 9 bases. In germline, CDR1 is MNHEY, CDR2 SVGAGI. The CDR3 is made up of 15 amino acids. J was trimmed by 2 bases and V by 6 bases; bases with no gene match: 8. CDR3 sequence reads: CASRSPGTGTYEQYF. CDR3 nucleotide sequence: TGTGCCAGCAGATCACCCGGGACAGGGACCTACGAGCAGTACTTC.

J is TRBJ2-1 and V is TRBV5-1; D tentatively reads TRBD1 or TRBD2 (7 bases each). Germline assignment: CDR1 SGHRS and CDR2 YFSETQ. The CDR3 runs to 15 residues. V was clipped by 2 bases and J by 6 bases, with 15 bases between them. The CDR3: CASSLGLGGFNEQFF. The CDR3, as DNA: TGCGCCAGCAGCTTAGGACTAGGGGGCTTCAATGAGCAGTTCTTC.

The chain employs TRBV19 and TRBJ2-4; 9 positions agree with TRBD1. Germline-derived CDR1 and CDR2 are LNHDA and SQIVND (reference sequence). V was clipped by 5 bases and J by 0 bases; unmatched bases: 11. The CDR3 is 18 residues long. The CDR3 DNA sequence: TGTGCCAGTAGTGCCCCTAGGACAGGGGCCCTAGCCAAAAACATTCAGTACTTC. This codes for CASSAPRTGALAKNIQYF.

J is TRBJ2-5 and V is TRBV7-2; 8 bases map to TRBD1. Trimming at V came to 3 bases and at J to 4 bases, leaving 4 bases not matched to a gene. Germline V CDR1 and CDR2: SGHTA, FQGNSA. The CDR3 is 14 residues long. The CDR3 sequence: CASSFRGRGETQYF. The CDR3 nucleotides are TGTGCCAGCAGCTTCAGGGGGCGAGGAGAGACCCAGTACTTC.

The chain has TRBV9 and TRBJ1-1; 9 bases map to TRBD1. The CDR3 loop spans 13 amino acids. After removal of 4 bases from V and 7 bases from J, the junction contained 5 bases not matched to a gene. Germline assignment: CDR1 SGDLS and CDR2 YYNGEE. The CDR3 spells CASSPGTGNEAFF. CDR3 bases: TGTGCCAGCAGCCCCGGGACAGGGAATGAAGCTTTCTTT.

This clone was observed a single time. The genes are TRBV11-3 and TRBJ1-3; D unresolved. Germline lookup yields CDR1 SGHNT and CDR2 YENEEA. The V end was cut by 4 bases, the J end by 0 bases, with 13 bases between. This CDR3 has 16 amino acids. In DNA, the CDR3 is TGTGCCAGCAGCTCCAACCCCGGAATCTCTGGAAACACCATATATTTT. Protein: CASSSNPGISGNTIYF.

The chain recombines TRBV5-1 with TRBJ2-5, with D uncertain. CDR3 length: 11 amino acids. Trimming removed 7 bases from V and 5 bases from J, with 9 bases in between. Germline CDR1 and CDR2: SGHRS and YFSETQ. CDR3 sequence (DNA): TGCGCCAGCGCAATTGGGGAGACCCAGTACTTC. Its translation is CASAIGETQYF. The full variable domain, its missing parts supplied by reference TRBV5-1 and TRBJ2-5, is KAGVTQTPRYLIKTRGQQVTLSCSPISGHRSVSWYQQTPGQGLQFLFEYFSETQRNKGNFPGRFSGRQFSNSRSEMNVSTLELGDSALYLCASAIGETQYFGPGTRLLVL.

This CDR3 is CASSPPTGVNTEAFF. CDR3 nucleotide sequence: TGTGCCAGCTCACCTCCGACAGGGGTAAACACTGAAGCTTTCTTT. The rearrangement joins TRBV18 to TRBJ1-1, with TRBD1 matching over 8 bases. This CDR3 comprises 15 residues. V was clipped by 3 bases and J by 2 bases; unmatched bases: 5. The germline CDR1 and CDR2 sequences are KGHSH and LQKENI.

The chain uses TRBV6-1 and TRBJ1-2, with D possibly being TRBD1 (5 bases). Per the germline V gene, CDR1 is MNHNS and CDR2 is SASEGT. The germline V and J ends were trimmed by 0 bases and 4 bases, with 9 bases remaining between them. The CDR3 length is 14 residues. The DNA for the CDR3 is TGTGCCAGCAGTGAAGCCGGCAGGGCCTATGGCTACACCTTC. It is translated as CASSEAGRAYGYTF.

The chain couples TRBV9 to TRBJ1-2; D ambiguous. V was trimmed by 4 bases and J by 3 bases, leaving 16 bases between them. This CDR3 is built from 15 residues. Germline assignment: CDR1 SGDLS and CDR2 YYNGEE. The CDR3 here is CASSPRLGTYYGYTF. CDR3 coding DNA: TGTGCCAGCAGCCCCCGGTTGGGAACCTACTATGGCTACACCTTC.

The chain employs TRBV2 and TRBJ1-1, with D tentatively TRBD1 (6 bases). V was trimmed by 7 bases and J by 6 bases, leaving 18 bases between them. The CDR3 is 14 residues long. The germline CDR1 and CDR2 sequences are SNHLY and FYNNEI. The CDR3 loop reads CASTIGQRGSEAFF. CDR3 DNA sequence: TGTGCCAGCACCATAGGACAGAGGGGCTCTGAAGCTTTCTTT.

The chain combines TRBV7-9 with TRBJ2-2; D unclear. The ends were cut back, 2 bases at V and 0 bases at J, with 10 bases in the middle. This CDR3 is built from 16 residues. Germline values: CDR1 SEHNR, CDR2 FQNEAQ (reference sequence). The CDR3 protein is CASSLRGPSNTGELFF. CDR3 bases: TGTGCCAGCAGCTTAAGAGGACCGTCGAACACCGGGGAGCTGTTTTTT.

The chain carries TRBV9 and TRBJ1-4, with D maybe TRBD1 (6 bases). The V end lost 0 bases, the J end lost 0 bases, and 12 bases lay between the germline ends. This CDR3 region has 17 residues. Germline values: CDR1 SGDLS, CDR2 YYNGEE. This CDR3 is CASSVEQGLATNEKLFF. The CDR3 DNA is TGTGCCAGCAGCGTAGAACAGGGCCTTGCAACTAATGAAAAACTGTTTTTT.